This T cell receptor (beta chain) is from a study of beta chain features in type 1 diabetes. This clone was observed a few times. Its antigen is not known. Since all of the isolated RNA was reverse transcribed, expressed TCRB transcripts were what got sequenced. Assay: immunoSEQ multiplex PCR; the TCRdb copy retains only in-frame clones and omits some. The data show around 130,000 clones, around 15% seen once. Germline lookup yields CDR1 MNHEY and CDR2 SVGAGI. V was cut by 8 bases and J by 1 base, with 8 bases left in between. The CDR3 length is 13 residues. Findings and limits, study-wide: VDJ junctions from patients with type 1 diabetes contained fewer insertions and more deletions. When Type 1 diabetes patients were examined, their TCRB CDR3s proved moderately but significantly shorter in all four CD4+ subsets.

This chain connects TRBV6-5 to TRBJ2-2; D may be TRBD1 (6 bases). The receptor was derived from a man aged 25 to 40 with type 1 diabetes. Sequenced material: central memory CD4+ T cells from blood. CDR3 coding DNA: TGTGCCAGCCAGACAGGGAACACCGGGGAGCTGTTTTTT. It translates to CASQTGNTGELFF.